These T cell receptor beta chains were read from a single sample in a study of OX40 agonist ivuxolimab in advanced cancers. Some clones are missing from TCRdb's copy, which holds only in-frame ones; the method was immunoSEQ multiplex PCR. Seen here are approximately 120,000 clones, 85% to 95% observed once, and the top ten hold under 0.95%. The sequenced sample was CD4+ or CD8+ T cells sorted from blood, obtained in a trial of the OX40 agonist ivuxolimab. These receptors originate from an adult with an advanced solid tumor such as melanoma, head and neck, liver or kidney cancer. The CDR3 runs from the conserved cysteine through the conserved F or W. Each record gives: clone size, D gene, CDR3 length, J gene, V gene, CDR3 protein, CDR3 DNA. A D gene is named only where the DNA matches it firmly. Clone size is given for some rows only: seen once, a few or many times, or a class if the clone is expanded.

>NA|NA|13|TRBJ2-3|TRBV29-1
CSVEDVPGDTQYF
TGCAGCGTTGAAGATGTGCCCGGAGATACGCAGTATTTT
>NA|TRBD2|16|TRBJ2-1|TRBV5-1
CASSFRGTSGSNEQFF
TGCGCCAGCAGCTTTAGGGGAACTAGCGGGAGTAATGAGCAGTTCTTC
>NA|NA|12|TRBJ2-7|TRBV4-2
CASSQEINEQYF
TGTGCCAGCAGCCAAGAGATTAACGAGCAGTACTTC
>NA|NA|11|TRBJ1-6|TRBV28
CASTQGSPLHF
TGTGCCAGCACCCAGGGTTCACCCCTCCACTTT
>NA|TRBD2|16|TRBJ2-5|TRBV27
CASTPRGLAGEETQYF
TGTGCCAGCACCCCCCGGGGACTAGCGGGAGAGGAGACCCAGTACTTC
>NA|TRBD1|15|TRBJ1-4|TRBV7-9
CASSSIRQGFEKLFF
TGTGCCAGCAGCTCCATAAGACAGGGGTTTGAAAAACTGTTTTTT
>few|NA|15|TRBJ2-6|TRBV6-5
CASSQQDAGANVLTF
TGTGCCAGCAGTCAACAGGACGCTGGGGCCAACGTCCTGACTTTC
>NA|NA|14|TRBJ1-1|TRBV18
CASSPPGRVDEAFF
TGTGCCAGCTCACCACCGGGGAGGGTCGATGAAGCTTTCTTT
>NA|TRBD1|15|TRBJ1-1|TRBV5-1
CASSLGTGVDTEAFF
TGCGCCAGCAGCTTGGGGACAGGGGTTGACACTGAAGCTTTCTTT
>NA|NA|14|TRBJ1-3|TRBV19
CASFRGLPGNTIYF
TGTGCCAGTTTTCGGGGGCTGCCTGGAAACACCATATATTTT
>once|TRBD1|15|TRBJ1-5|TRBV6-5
CASSSQGALNQPQHF
TGTGCCAGCAGTTCTCAGGGGGCCCTAAATCAGCCCCAGCATTTT
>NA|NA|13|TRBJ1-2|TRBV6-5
CASSYLGWDGYTF
TGTGCCAGCAGTTACCTGGGCTGGGATGGCTACACCTTC